These 8 T cell receptor beta chains were all obtained from the same sample, sequenced in a study of blood T cell repertoires in COVID-19 (dated by TCRdb to between 2020 and 2021). Library creation used the immunoSEQ multiplex PCR assay. The immuneACCESS repertoire file appears here via TCRdb, limited to in-frame rearrangements. These files lack a portion of the clones; in checked studies, under half of the deficit traces to unresolved V genes, and the cause of the others is not known. The table for this sample lists roughly 280,000 clones; approximately 90% of them were counted only once. Together, the top ten hold roughly 2% of the sample. The sample was peripheral blood. Source of these receptors: a woman in her forties or fifties who had recovered from COVID-19.

This chain connects TRBV9 to TRBJ1-2; D is possibly TRBD1 (6 bases). With 5 bases removed from V and 8 bases from J, the gap between germline ends came to 13 bases. The CDR3 runs 12 residues. Germline V lookup: CDR1 SGDLS, CDR2 YYNGEE. The CDR3 protein is CASRGGQKGYTF. The CDR3 DNA sequence: TGTGCCAGCAGGGGCGGACAGAAGGGCTACACCTTC.

V usage is TRBV30 and J usage is TRBJ1-1; D not certain. V was cut by 4 bases and J by 5 bases, with 17 bases left in between. The germline V gene has CDR1 GTSNPN and CDR2 SVGIG (reference sequence). This CDR3 is built from 14 residues. CDR3 amino acids: CAWNKGLGGTEAFF. The CDR3 DNA reads TGTGCCTGGAATAAGGGCCTTGGAGGGACTGAAGCTTTCTTT.

This clone has more than one count but fewer than ten. The chain recombines TRBV10-2 with TRBJ2-3, with TRBD2 matching 9 bases. Germline CDR1 reads WSHSY; CDR2 reads SAAADI. V shed 2 bases, J shed 10 bases, and the junction held 7 bases outside the gene matches. CDR3 length equals 14 residues. For the CDR3, the DNA is TGCGCCAGCAGTGAGCTAGCGGGGTTACCTCCGCAGTATTTT. Its translation: CASSELAGLPPQYF.

The CDR3 region is CASSLGSPSDIQYF. The DNA for the CDR3 is TGCGCCAGCAGCTTGGGGTCCCCTTCGGACATTCAGTACTTC. The V and J genes are TRBV5-1 and TRBJ2-4, with D uncertain. The V and J ends lost 0 bases and 8 bases respectively, with 12 bases between them. Germline CDR1 is SGHRS and CDR2 is YFSETQ. The CDR3 is 14 residues long. The full variable domain, completed using reference TRBV5-1 and TRBJ2-4, is KAGVTQTPRYLIKTRGQQVTLSCSPISGHRSVSWYQQTPGQGLQFLFEYFSETQRNKGNFPGRFSGRQFSNSRSEMNVSTLELGDSALYLCASSLGSPSDIQYFGAGTRLSVL.

This clone has only one observation. The rearrangement joins TRBV9 to TRBJ1-1, with D maybe TRBD1 (6 bases). The germline CDR1 and CDR2 sequences are SGDLS and YYNGEE. V was trimmed by 4 bases and J by 4 bases, leaving 11 bases between them. The CDR3 consists of 13 residues. Written as DNA, the CDR3 is TGTGCCAGCAGCCGGAGGGGGGGCACTGAAGCTTTCTTT. Protein product: CASSRRGGTEAFF.

The rearrangement uses TRBV30 and TRBJ1-6; maybe TRBD1 (6 bases). The ends were cut back, 1 base at V and 8 bases at J, with 15 bases in the middle. From germline, CDR1 is GTSNPN and CDR2 SVGIG (reference sequence). The CDR3 consists of 15 residues. CDR3 DNA sequence: TGTGCCTGGAGTGGGAACGGGGGGCTTTATTCACCCCTCCACTTT. This sequence encodes CAWSGNGGLYSPLHF.

The rearrangement joins TRBV20-1 to TRBJ2-6; 9 bases are shared with TRBD2. Trimming cost V 3 bases and J 0 bases; bases outside gene matches: 6. In germline, CDR1 is DFQATT, CDR2 SNEGSKA (reference sequence). The CDR3 has 17 amino acids. Here the CDR3 reads CSASGAGGYSGANVLTF. In DNA, the CDR3 is TGCAGTGCTAGTGGCGCGGGGGGGTACTCTGGGGCCAACGTCCTGACTTTC.

A single count supports this clone. The gene calls are TRBV28 and TRBJ1-5; 12 nucleotides align to TRBD1. This CDR3 is built from 13 residues. With V trimmed by 6 bases and J by 11 bases, 5 bases remained unmatched. Germline V CDR1 and CDR2: MDHEN, SYDVKM. In DNA form, the CDR3 reads TGTGCCAGCAGGGGGACAGGGGGCTTAGCCCAGCATTTT. Amino acids: CASRGTGGLAQHF.